The rows below give T cell receptor beta chains drawn from one sample of a study of T cells in localized non-small cell lung cancer. Profiling relied on immunoSEQ multiplex PCR, and the TCRdb table lists in-frame clones only, not all of them. The repertoire has some 2,500 clones, less than 30% of them found once; the top ten carry approximately 20%. This specimen was normal lung tissue next to the tumor, taken before any cancer treatment. Receptor source: a man aged 40-75 years with stage II squamous cell lung carcinoma. The CDR3 runs from the conserved cysteine through the conserved F or W.

TRBV11-3	TRBJ2-1	CASSKQRGQGANEQFF
TRBV6-8	TRBJ2-1	CASSRAGTSALNEQFF
TRBV6-8	TRBJ2-7	CASSDMSGRSYEQYF
TRBV6-8	TRBJ2-2	CASSERSEGAGELFF
TRBV9	TRBJ2-7	CASSATSGGYEQYF
TRBV28	TRBJ2-3	CASSSSGITDTQYF
TRBV19	TRBJ2-2	CASSSGESDTGELFF
TRBV11-3	TRBJ1-2	CASSPWRQGAKFNYGYTF
TRBV19	TRBJ1-1	CASSPRARMNTEAFF
TRBV19	TRBJ2-2	CASREGSKSSNTGELFF
TRBV10-3	TRBJ1-2	CAISESMNYGYTF
TRBV7-2	TRBJ2-1	CASELSSYNEQFF
TRBV6-8	TRBJ2-2	CAISLTSGSRAINTGELFF
TRBV28	TRBJ2-5	CASSLAGVGETQYF
TRBV11-3	TRBJ2-7	CASSLSLQGAAEYEQYF
TRBV6-8	TRBJ1-4	CAISIGGDEKLFF
TRBV4-1	TRBJ2-7	CASSQDSGGGGYEQYF
TRBV28	TRBJ1-2	CASTGQGTYGYTF
TRBV19	TRBJ2-5	CASSIQGYETQYF
TRBV9	TRBJ2-7	CASSGTGYDYEQYF
TRBV30	TRBJ1-5	CAWSGFEDQPQHF
TRBV12-5	TRBJ2-3	CASGSGQGPTSTDTQYF
TRBV28	TRBJ2-1	CASSLLADKEQFF
TRBV30	TRBJ2-2	CAWSVQRGRDTGELFF
TRBV29-1	TRBJ1-4	CSVRDRGRAGEKLFF
TRBV23-1	TRBJ2-7	CASSLGTDYEQYF
TRBV10-3	TRBJ2-5	CAISGTGDLETQYF
TRBV28	TRBJ2-7	CASRVGRYEQYF
TRBV19	TRBJ2-5	CASSIGASGRGETQYF
TRBV11-1	TRBJ2-2	CASSSAGTGPGELFF
TRBV2	TRBJ2-7	CASTPIGGAEQYF
TRBV6-8	TRBJ2-5	CASSYGGGAETQYF
TRBV11-3	TRBJ2-1	CASSRTGLAGIQYNEQFF